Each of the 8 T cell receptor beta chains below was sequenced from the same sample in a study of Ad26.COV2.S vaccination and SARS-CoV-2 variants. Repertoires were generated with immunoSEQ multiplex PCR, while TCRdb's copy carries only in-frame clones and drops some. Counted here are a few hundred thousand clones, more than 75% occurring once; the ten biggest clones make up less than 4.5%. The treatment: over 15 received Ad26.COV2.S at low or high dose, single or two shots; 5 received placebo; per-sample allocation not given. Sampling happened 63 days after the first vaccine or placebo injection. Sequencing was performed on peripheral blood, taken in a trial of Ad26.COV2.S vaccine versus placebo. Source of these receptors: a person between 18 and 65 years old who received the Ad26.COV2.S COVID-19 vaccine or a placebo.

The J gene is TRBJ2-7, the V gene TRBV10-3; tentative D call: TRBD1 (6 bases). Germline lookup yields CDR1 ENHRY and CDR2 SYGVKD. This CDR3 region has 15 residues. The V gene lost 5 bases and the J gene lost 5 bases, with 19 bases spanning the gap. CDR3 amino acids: CAISSQTGTPHEQYF. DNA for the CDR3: TGTGCCATCAGTTCTCAGACAGGAACCCCGCACGAGCAGTACTTC.

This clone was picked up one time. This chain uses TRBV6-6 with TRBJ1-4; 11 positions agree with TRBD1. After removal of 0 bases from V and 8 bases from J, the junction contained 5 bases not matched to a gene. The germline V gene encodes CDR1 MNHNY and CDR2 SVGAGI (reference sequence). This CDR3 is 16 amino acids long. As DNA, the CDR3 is TGTGCCAGCAGTTACTCGCGCGGGGACAGGGGGGAAAAACTGTTTTTT. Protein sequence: CASSYSRGDRGEKLFF.

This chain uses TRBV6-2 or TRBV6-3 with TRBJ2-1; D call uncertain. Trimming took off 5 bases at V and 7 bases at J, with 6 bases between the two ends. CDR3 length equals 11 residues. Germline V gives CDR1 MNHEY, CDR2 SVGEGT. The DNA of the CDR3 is TGTGCCAGCAGTGGCTTTAATGAGCAGTTCTTC. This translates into CASSGFNEQFF.

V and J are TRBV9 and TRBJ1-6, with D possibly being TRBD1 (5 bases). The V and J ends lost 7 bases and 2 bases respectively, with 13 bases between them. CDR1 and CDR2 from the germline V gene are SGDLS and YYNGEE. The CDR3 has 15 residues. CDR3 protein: CASRGEGPYNSPLHF. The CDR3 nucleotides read TGTGCCAGCCGCGGGGAGGGACCCTATAATTCACCCCTCCACTTT.

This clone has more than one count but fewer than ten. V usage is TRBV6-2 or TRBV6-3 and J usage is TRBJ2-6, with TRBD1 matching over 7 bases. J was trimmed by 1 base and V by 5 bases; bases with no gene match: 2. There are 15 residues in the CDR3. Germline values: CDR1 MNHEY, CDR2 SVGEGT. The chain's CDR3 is CASSQQGSGANVLTF. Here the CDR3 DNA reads TGTGCCAGCAGTCAACAGGGGTCTGGGGCCAACGTCCTGACTTTC.

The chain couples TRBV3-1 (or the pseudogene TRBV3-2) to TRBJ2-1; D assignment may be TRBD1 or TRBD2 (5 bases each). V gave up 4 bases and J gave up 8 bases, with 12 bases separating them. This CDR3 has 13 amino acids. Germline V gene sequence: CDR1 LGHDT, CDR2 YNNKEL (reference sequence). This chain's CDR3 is CASSPGMGDEQFF. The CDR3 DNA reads TGTGCCAGCAGCCCTGGAATGGGGGATGAGCAGTTCTTC.

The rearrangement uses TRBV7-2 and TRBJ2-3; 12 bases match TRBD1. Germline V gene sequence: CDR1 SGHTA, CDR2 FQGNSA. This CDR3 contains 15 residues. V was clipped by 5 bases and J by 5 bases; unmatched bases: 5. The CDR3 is CASSGGTGGVDTQYF. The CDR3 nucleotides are TGTGCCAGCAGCGGGGGGACAGGGGGCGTAGATACGCAGTATTTT.

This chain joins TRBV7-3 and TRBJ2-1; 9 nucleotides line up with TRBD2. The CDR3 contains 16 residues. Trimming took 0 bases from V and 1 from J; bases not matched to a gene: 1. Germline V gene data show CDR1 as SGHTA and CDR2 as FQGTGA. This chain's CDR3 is CASSLTLAGSYNEQFF. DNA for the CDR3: TGTGCCAGCAGCTTAACCCTAGCGGGGTCCTACAATGAGCAGTTCTTC. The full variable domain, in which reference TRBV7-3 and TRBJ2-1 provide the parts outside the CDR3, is GAGVSQTPSNKVTEKGKYVELRCDPISGHTALYWYRQSLGQGPEFLIYFQGTGAADDSGLPNDRFFAVRPEGSVSTLKIQRTERGDSAVYLCASSLTLAGSYNEQFFGPGTRLTVL.